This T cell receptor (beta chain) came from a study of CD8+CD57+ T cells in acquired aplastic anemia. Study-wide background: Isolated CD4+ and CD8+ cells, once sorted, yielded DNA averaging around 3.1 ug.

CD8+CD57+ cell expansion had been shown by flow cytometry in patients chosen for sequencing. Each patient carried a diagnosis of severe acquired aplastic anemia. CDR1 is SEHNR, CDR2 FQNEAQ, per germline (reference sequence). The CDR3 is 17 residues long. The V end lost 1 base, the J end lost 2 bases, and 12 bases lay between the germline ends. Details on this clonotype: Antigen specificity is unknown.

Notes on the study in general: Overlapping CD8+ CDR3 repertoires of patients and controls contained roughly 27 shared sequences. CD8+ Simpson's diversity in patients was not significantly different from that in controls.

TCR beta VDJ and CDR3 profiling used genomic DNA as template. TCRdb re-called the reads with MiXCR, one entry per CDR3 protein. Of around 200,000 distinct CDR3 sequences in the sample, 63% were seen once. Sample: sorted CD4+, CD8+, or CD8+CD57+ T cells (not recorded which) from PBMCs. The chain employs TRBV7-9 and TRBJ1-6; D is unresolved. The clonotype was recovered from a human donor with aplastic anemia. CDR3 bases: TGTGCCAGCAGCTTAGACCCTAGCGGGACCTATAATTCACCCCTCCACTTT. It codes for CASSLDPSGTYNSPLHF.